This T cell receptor (beta chain) originates from a study of long-term antiretroviral therapy in people with HIV. Study background: By about a decade, the earliest samples predate the 2015 immediate-ART recommendation.

As for this clone: What it recognizes is unknown.

V was shortened by 4 bases and J by 9 bases, with 17 bases between the two germline ends. This CDR3 region has 14 residues. Germline-derived CDR1 and CDR2 are SGHRS and YFSETQ. Regarding the study as a whole: Despite increasing after ART, diversity remained lower than that of transplant donor controls. Dominant in the repertoire at all time points were clones expanded before ART.

Sequencing used immunoSEQ v3.0 at survey level. Sequencing targeted about 35,000-50,000 T-cell genomes per sample. Sequencing used immunoSEQ multiplex PCR; TCRdb keeps in-frame clones, though not all of them. The profile shows around 30,000 clones, roughly 84% of them singletons. This rearrangement joins TRBV5-1 to TRBJ2-1; the D is unclear. This TCR came from a man aged 35 to 55 with HIV. The sequences come from unsorted PBMCs, collected 3 years after starting antiretroviral therapy. The CDR3 reads CASSAQSRNAEQFF. The CDR3 nucleotides are TGCGCCAGCAGCGCCCAATCAAGAAACGCTGAGCAGTTCTTC.